The next 15 T cell receptor beta chains were all read from a single sample in a study of T cell repertoires in cytomegalovirus infection. TCRdb recomputed calls from the reads with MiXCR, one row per CDR3 protein. The sample includes about half a million distinct CDR3 sequences, 33% of them seen just once. Their specific antigens are unknown. The input for sequencing was cultured PBMCs, taken from culture after CMV antigen stimulation. These receptors were collected from a human donor in good health (CMV status not recorded). Some clones in this sample may be carry-over from other donors' samples.

The chain uses TRBV6-6 and TRBJ2-1, with 10 bases fitting TRBD2. Germline CDR1 and CDR2: MNHNY and SVGAGI (reference sequence). Trimming removed 6 bases from V and 5 bases from J; junction bases left unmatched: 7. This CDR3 is 15 amino acids long. CDR3: CASRRSGRPDNEQFF. The CDR3 DNA is TGTGCCAGCAGACGTAGCGGGAGGCCTGACAATGAGCAGTTCTTC.

The chain uses TRBV2 and TRBJ2-1; D not resolved. Trimming cost V 6 bases and J 4 bases, with 13 bases left between them. The germline CDR1 and CDR2 sequences are SNHLY and FYNNEI. This CDR3 is 14 amino acids long. CDR3 in amino acids: CASRSDSLYNEQFF. Here the CDR3 DNA reads TGTGCCAGCAGAAGTGATAGCCTTTACAATGAGCAGTTCTTC.

This chain links TRBV29-1 with TRBJ2-7; 14 bases match TRBD2. Germline CDR1 reads SQVTM; CDR2 reads ANQGSEA. The CDR3 length is 15 residues. After removal of 2 bases from V and 5 bases from J, the junction contained 5 bases not matched to a gene. CDR3 residues: CSVEKTSGRAHEQYF. DNA of the CDR3: TGCAGCGTTGAAAAGACTAGCGGGAGGGCCCACGAGCAGTACTTC.

This clonotype has a handful of counts. The rearrangement links TRBV7-2 to TRBJ1-2; D call uncertain. The ends were cut back, 4 bases at V and 7 bases at J, with 13 bases in the middle. The CDR3 consists of 13 residues. Germline V gene data show CDR1 as SGHTA and CDR2 as FQGNSA. The CDR3 sequence: CASSSFKDGGYTF. CDR3 nucleotides: TGTGCCAGCAGCTCCTTTAAGGATGGTGGCTACACCTTC.

The chain has TRBV4-3 and TRBJ1-2; TRBD1 might be the D (5 bases). The CDR3 has 15 amino acids. CDR1 is LGHNA and CDR2 is YSLEER in the germline V gene. V lost 2 bases and J lost 4, with 14 bases in between. The CDR3 bases are TGCGCCAGCAGCCAATATGAACAGGCCCTCTATGGCTACACCTTC. Its translation: CASSQYEQALYGYTF.

The table lists this clonotype with a few counts. The chain combines TRBV6-6 with TRBJ2-3; D remains ambiguous. The V gene lost 0 bases and the J gene lost 2 bases, with 9 bases spanning the gap. The germline V gene has CDR1 MNHNY and CDR2 SVGAGI (reference sequence). This CDR3 comprises 15 residues. The chain's CDR3 is CASSYSTQSTDTQYF. Written as DNA, the CDR3 is TGTGCCAGCAGTTACTCGACACAGTCCACAGATACGCAGTATTTT.

The J gene is TRBJ2-6, the V gene TRBV18; the D gene is possibly TRBD1 (5 bases). Trimming took off 3 bases at V and 0 bases at J, with 6 bases between the two ends. The germline V gene has CDR1 KGHSH and CDR2 LQKENI. The CDR3 is 15 residues long. This chain's CDR3 is CASSPTDSGANVLTF. The CDR3 DNA reads as TGTGCCAGCTCACCGACAGACTCTGGGGCCAACGTCCTGACTTTC.

This clonotype was counted only a few times. The chain recombines TRBV11-2 with TRBJ2-2; TRBD1 matches at 7 bases. The trim removed 4 bases at V and 7 bases at J, leaving 12 bases unmatched. This CDR3 has 16 residues. In germline, CDR1 is SGHAT, CDR2 FQNNGV. CDR3 DNA: TGTGCCAGCAGCTCCCCGGACAGGTCTAGTTTCGGGGAGCTGTTTTTT. Amino acid sequence: CASSSPDRSSFGELFF.

The chain has TRBV6-4 and TRBJ2-5, with 12 bases matching TRBD1. Germline V CDR1 and CDR2: MRHNA, SNTAGT. After removal of 3 bases from V and 4 bases from J, the junction contained 0 bases not matched to a gene. This CDR3 has 14 residues. DNA for the CDR3: TGTGCCAGCAGTGAGGGACAGGGGGCAGAGACCCAGTACTTC. The encoded protein is CASSEGQGAETQYF.

The genes are TRBV7-3 and TRBJ2-6; perhaps D is TRBD1 or TRBD2 (5 bases each). This CDR3 has 18 amino acids. Germline V gene data show CDR1 as SGHTA and CDR2 as FQGTGA. Trimming left V 5 bases short and J 4 bases short, with 21 bases between. This CDR3 reads CASSVNARGATGANVLTF. In DNA form, the CDR3 reads TGTGCCAGCAGCGTAAACGCCCGGGGCGCGACCGGGGCCAACGTCCTGACTTTC. The whole variable domain, remainder taken from reference TRBV7-3 and TRBJ2-6, is GAGVSQTPSNKVTEKGKYVELRCDPISGHTALYWYRQSLGQGPEFLIYFQGTGAADDSGLPNDRFFAVRPEGSVSTLKIQRTERGDSAVYLCASSVNARGATGANVLTFGAGSRLTVL.

This clonotype was detected a few times. The V and J genes are TRBV12-3 or TRBV12-4 and TRBJ1-1; D unclear. V shed 5 bases and J shed 4 bases, with 14 bases lying between them. This CDR3 contains 14 residues. The CDR3 sequence: CASSTNGVLTEAFF. CDR3 in DNA: TGTGCCAGCAGTACCAACGGGGTGCTCACTGAAGCTTTCTTT.

The table lists this clonotype with many counts. The DNA of the CDR3 is TGTGCCAGCAGCCCCCGGACAGGCGGTCGGCCCCAGCATTTT. It codes for CASSPRTGGRPQHF. The chain combines TRBV7-6 with TRBJ1-5, with 7 bases identical to TRBD1. The CDR3 consists of 14 residues. J was trimmed by 9 bases and V by 5 bases; bases with no gene match: 10. Germline CDR1 and CDR2: SGHVS and FNYEAQ.

The table lists this clonotype with a few counts. J is TRBJ2-5 and V is TRBV7-9, with unresolved D. This CDR3 spans 15 amino acids. V was pared by 1 base and J by 2 bases, with 11 bases between. Germline V lookup: CDR1 SEHNR, CDR2 FQNEAQ (reference sequence). CDR3 sequence reads: CASSLGVTYQETQYF. DNA for the CDR3: TGTGCCAGCAGCTTAGGCGTGACTTATCAAGAGACCCAGTACTTC. Looking up the rest from reference TRBV7-9 and TRBJ2-5 gives the full variable domain: DTGVSQNPRHKITKRGQNVTFRCDPISEHNRLYWYRQTLGQGPEFLTYFQNEAQLEKSRLLSDRFSAERPKGSFSTLEIQRTEQGDSAMYLCASSLGVTYQETQYFGPGTRLLVL.

As to this clonotype: One end of the junction is discordant with germline, which a read error may explain. The CDR3 is CASSPAVLAGRHNEQFF. In DNA, the CDR3 is TGTGCTAGCAGCCCAGCCGTCCTAGCGGGGCGACACAATGAGCAGTTCTTC. The V and J genes are TRBV7-7 and TRBJ2-1; 9 nucleotides match TRBD2. This CDR3 contains 17 residues. In germline, CDR1 is SSHAT, CDR2 FNYEAQ (reference sequence).

Only a few counts were recorded for this clonotype. The gene calls are TRBV7-2 and TRBJ2-7; the match to TRBD1 covers 8 bases. The germline gives CDR1 SGHTA, CDR2 FQGNSA. This CDR3 has 15 residues. The ends lost 2 bases at V and 3 bases at J; junction bases unmatched: 6. In DNA form, the CDR3 reads TGTGCCAGCAGCTTACAGGGGGCACCCAACTACGAGCAGTACTTC. Protein sequence: CASSLQGAPNYEQYF.